This is a list of T cell receptor beta chains from one sample in a study of blood T cell repertoires in COVID-19. Here immunoSEQ multiplex PCR was the method, and the copy in TCRdb shows in-frame clones only, minus some. The table has approximately 94,000 clones, roughly 92% seen once. The sample was peripheral blood. The receptor source for this set is a man aged 50-59 years with active COVID-19. Each CDR3 is given with its conserved first and last residue. A D gene is named only where the DNA matches it firmly. Part of the rows lack a size; the others show once, few, many or a class for expanded clones.

D,J,V,size,DNA,CDR3
-,TRBJ1-6,TRBV6-2/TRBV6-3,-,TGTGCCAGCAGTTATACAGTGATTAATTCACCCCTCCACTTT,CASSYTVINSPLHF
-,TRBJ1-3,TRBV10-2,-,TGCGCCAGCAGAGACTTAGACGGAGTCTCTGGAAACACCATATATTTT,CASRDLDGVSGNTIYF
TRBD2,TRBJ2-2,TRBV7-9,-,TGTGCCAGCAGCCCGGGACTAGCCCCGAACACCGGGGAGCTGTTTTTT,CASSPGLAPNTGELFF
TRBD1,TRBJ2-7,TRBV7-3,few,TGTGCCAGCAGCCCCAGGGGACAGTCCTACGAGCAGTACTTC,CASSPRGQSYEQYF
-,TRBJ1-5,TRBV7-8,-,TGTGCCAGCAGCCCCACAGGGACCAGGCAGCCCCAGCATTTT,CASSPTGTRQPQHF
-,TRBJ2-1,TRBV24-1,-,TGTGCCACCAGTGATTTATCCCGAGATGAGCAGTTCTTC,CATSDLSRDEQFF
-,TRBJ1-1,TRBV30,-,TGTGCCTGGAGGACAGCTATGAACACTGAAGCTTTCTTT,CAWRTAMNTEAFF
-,TRBJ2-3,TRBV25-1,-,TGTGCCAGCAGTGATCACCAGTTTCCAGATACGCAGTATTTT,CASSDHQFPDTQYF
-,TRBJ2-7,TRBV6-5,-,TGTGCCGCGGGTGGACTGAGGTCCTACGAGCAGTACTTC,CAAGGLRSYEQYF
TRBD1,TRBJ1-1,TRBV29-1,-,TGCAGCGTTGGTCAGGGGGTTAGCACTGAAGCTTTCTTT,CSVGQGVSTEAFF
-,TRBJ2-4,TRBV11-3,-,TGTGCCAGCAGCTCTCAACAGGGTGAGAAAAACATTCAGTACTTC,CASSSQQGEKNIQYF
-,TRBJ2-1,TRBV6-4,-,TGTGCCAGCAGTGAGAGGGGGAACTCCTACAATGAGCAGTTCTTC,CASSERGNSYNEQFF
TRBD1,TRBJ2-1,TRBV11-3,-,TGTGCCAGCAGCCGACTGGGACAGGGAGGAAATGAGCAGTTCTTC,CASSRLGQGGNEQFF
TRBD1,TRBJ2-5,TRBV5-1,-,TGCGCCAGCAGTTTCCAATCACAGGGGGCTTGGGAGACCCAGTACTTC,CASSFQSQGAWETQYF
TRBD1,TRBJ1-1,TRBV5-1,-,TGCGCCAGCAGCTTGCTCGGACAGGGGAACACTGAAGCTTTCTTT,CASSLLGQGNTEAFF
-,TRBJ1-4,TRBV15,-,TGTGCCACCACCTACGTACGAACTAATGAAAAACTGTTTTTT,CATTYVRTNEKLFF
-,TRBJ2-1,TRBV6-6,-,TGTGCCAGCAGCCCCAGCTTATTAGGGGGGACTAGACAGGGATTCCATGAGCAGTTCTTC,CASSPSLLGGTRQGFHEQFF
-,TRBJ2-3,TRBV20-1,-,TGCAGTGCTAGGGACATGCATACGCAGTATTTT,CSARDMHTQYF
TRBD2,TRBJ2-3,TRBV19,-,TGTGCCAGTAGTATCCCACGACTAGCGGGAGAGACAGATACGCAGTATTTT,CASSIPRLAGETDTQYF
-,TRBJ1-4,TRBV15,-,TGTGCCACCAGCAGAGATCACCAGGGTGGGGAAAAACTGTTTTTT,CATSRDHQGGEKLFF
TRBD1,TRBJ2-1,TRBV3-1/TRBV3-2,-,TGTGCCAGCAGCCAGACTAGGACAGGGCAGGATGAGCAGTTCTTC,CASSQTRTGQDEQFF
-,TRBJ1-1,TRBV6-5,-,TGTGCCAGCAGTTACATGTCGGCCCGGGGGTACACTGAAGCTTTCTTT,CASSYMSARGYTEAFF
TRBD2,TRBJ2-3,TRBV7-2,-,TGTGCCAGCAGCTTAAGGTATCGGACTAGCGGGCCAGATACGCAGTATTTT,CASSLRYRTSGPDTQYF
-,TRBJ1-5,TRBV6-4,-,TGTGCCAGCACTAAGGACAGCGGGGGTCAGCCCCAGCATTTT,CASTKDSGGQPQHF
-,TRBJ2-3,TRBV6-5,few,TGTGCCAGCAGTTACTTCGGACAGACCACAGATACGCAGTATTTT,CASSYFGQTTDTQYF
-,TRBJ1-5,TRBV6-2/TRBV6-3,-,TGTGCCAGCAGTTACCCGAATGGAGGTCAGCCCCAGCATTTT,CASSYPNGGQPQHF
TRBD2,TRBJ2-5,TRBV10-3,-,TGTGCCATCAGTGAGGGGTTAGCGGGGGCCTCAGAGACCCAGTACTTC,CAISEGLAGASETQYF
-,TRBJ2-1,TRBV7-8,-,TGTGCCAGCAGCTTGACCCAGAGGGAGGATGAGCAGTTCTTC,CASSLTQREDEQFF
-,TRBJ1-6,TRBV5-5,-,TGTGCCAGCAGCTTTCAAGTGAGCTCCTATAATTCACCCCTCCACTTT,CASSFQVSSYNSPLHF
-,TRBJ2-5,TRBV11-3,-,TGTGCCAGCAGCGTGATAGGGTGGGAGGAGACCCAGTACTTC,CASSVIGWEETQYF
-,TRBJ2-5,TRBV19,-,TGTGCCAGTAGTATTTCGGGGGTGGGTAGTGGAGAGACCCAGTACTTC,CASSISGVGSGETQYF
-,TRBJ1-4,TRBV19,-,TGTGCCAGTACAGGGGCGGTTCTTGCAACTAATGAAAAACTGTTTTTT,CASTGAVLATNEKLFF
-,TRBJ2-6,TRBV19,-,TGTGCCAGTAGTCGTCGCGAGGCAATACTTATGAACTCTGGGGCCAACGTCCTGACTTTC,CASSRREAILMNSGANVLTF
TRBD1,TRBJ1-1,TRBV5-1,-,TGCGCCAGCAGCTTGACAGGGGGAAGGGTGAACACTGAAGCTTTCTTT,CASSLTGGRVNTEAFF
-,TRBJ1-1,TRBV19,-,TGTGCCAGTAGTATAGATCCATCCATGAACACTGAAGCTTTCTTT,CASSIDPSMNTEAFF